This is a list of T cell receptor beta chains from one sample in a study of tumor and adjacent non-tumor tissue in lung cancer. TCRdb re-called the multiplex PCR reads with MiXCR, one entry per CDR3 protein. The top ten hold 8.5% to 10% of the sample, which has about 80,000 distinct CDR3 sequences, just under 75% seen once. Sequencing was performed on lung tumor tissue. All receptors come from a woman between 40 and 55 years old with non-small cell lung cancer. The conserved cysteine and the conserved F or W are not part of the CDR3 here. Only some rows state a clone size, as once, few, many or a class for expanded clones.

TRBJ1-5,.,TRBV6-6,ASSSTPGGQGNQPLH
TRBJ2-5,.,TRBV20-1,SARARGGETQY
TRBJ1-1,many,TRBV6-6,ASNRDNYNTEAF
TRBJ2-5,.,TRBV11-3,ASRPSDVSTQY
TRBJ2-1,.,TRBV7-9,VSSFGTSGYNEQF
TRBJ2-3,.,TRBV11-2,ASSGTGADSRQY
TRBJ2-5,once,TRBV11-2,ASSDSISTGTTQETQY
TRBJ2-1,.,TRBV6-5,ASSHLDSDEWF
TRBJ2-2,many,TRBV7-8,ASSPTRNTGELF
TRBJ2-7,.,TRBV11-3,TSNSSLRGGTYEQY
TRBJ2-1,.,TRBV11-3,AGNSPGQDSNEQF
TRBJ2-5,.,TRBV12-3/TRBV12-4,ASSFQGVQETHY
TRBJ2-3,.,TRBV10-3,VIGHKGDTQY
TRBJ2-1,.,TRBV19,ASRTALEGWGEQF
TRBJ1-1,.,TRBV6-6,ANSIQGLNTEAF
TRBJ1-5,many,TRBV5-8,ASSLGTGRGHMQPQH
TRBJ1-4,once,TRBV28,ASILGQGINEKLF
TRBJ1-1,medium-sized,TRBV11-1,ASSLDGDTEAF
TRBJ2-1,.,TRBV10-2,ASSHCSGQF
TRBJ2-3,once,TRBV7-9,ASSSDYLSTDSQY
TRBJ2-5,.,TRBV12-3/TRBV12-4,ASSLGLAVGRETQY
TRBJ1-4,many,TRBV28,ASSRGQSTNEKLF
TRBJ2-6,.,TRBV7-8,ANSIRLGTGANILT
TRBJ2-5,.,TRBV7-2,ASSLVLGTQY
TRBJ2-2,.,TRBV4-2,ASRRGLAGDTGELL
TRBJ1-1,.,TRBV20-1,SAGNGGGREAF
TRBJ2-7,.,TRBV11-2,PSNLVASSQY
TRBJ1-1,once,TRBV7-3,ASSLTQDGEAF
TRBJ2-7,.,TRBV5-1,ASSLGLGLAYEQY
TRBJ2-2,.,TRBV28,TSSFLTGELF
TRBJ2-5,many,TRBV20-1,SAVVRTSGSKTQY
TRBJ1-1,.,TRBV20-1,CARDILGPTEAF
TRBJ1-1,many,TRBV29-1,SVVGDLNTEAF
TRBJ1-6,.,TRBV11-2,TSSLASGNNSALH
TRBJ1-6,once,TRBV5-6,ASSPIGGSPLR
TRBJ2-4,.,TRBV11-2,ASRLTGSKNIQY
TRBJ1-4,.,TRBV7-9,VSSFQTGLNEKLF
TRBJ2-1,few,TRBV5-4,ASGPRALVGGGEQF
TRBJ2-1,.,TRBV11-2,ASCPGLAGCNGQF
TRBJ2-1,.,TRBV11-3,ASSLWWRSNEQF
TRBJ2-3,.,TRBV29-1,SVRGSTYTQY
TRBJ2-1,once,TRBV6-2/TRBV6-3,ASRSHRGGSYIEQF
TRBJ2-1,many,TRBV6-1,ASSGTQGSDEQF
TRBJ2-5,many,TRBV20-1,SAPWIRGPKGQTQY
TRBJ2-1,.,TRBV29-1,SVGAQGLVSYNDQF
TRBJ2-3,.,TRBV4-1,ASSPVRSSSDTQY
TRBJ2-5,.,TRBV7-9,ASSLVPGSETQY
TRBJ1-2,.,TRBV30,AWGVGWGSYT
TRBJ1-1,few,TRBV5-1,ASSLEGLGGTNTEAF
TRBJ2-5,.,TRBV12-5,ASGLGGAYETQN
TRBJ2-7,.,TRBV6-5,TSSYGGPGRYEQY
TRBJ2-3,.,TRBV29-1,SVPYRADTQY
TRBJ2-4,.,TRBV5-1,ASSLGGGTRRNIQY
TRBJ2-4,.,TRBV5-1,ASSLDKGGGPKNIQY